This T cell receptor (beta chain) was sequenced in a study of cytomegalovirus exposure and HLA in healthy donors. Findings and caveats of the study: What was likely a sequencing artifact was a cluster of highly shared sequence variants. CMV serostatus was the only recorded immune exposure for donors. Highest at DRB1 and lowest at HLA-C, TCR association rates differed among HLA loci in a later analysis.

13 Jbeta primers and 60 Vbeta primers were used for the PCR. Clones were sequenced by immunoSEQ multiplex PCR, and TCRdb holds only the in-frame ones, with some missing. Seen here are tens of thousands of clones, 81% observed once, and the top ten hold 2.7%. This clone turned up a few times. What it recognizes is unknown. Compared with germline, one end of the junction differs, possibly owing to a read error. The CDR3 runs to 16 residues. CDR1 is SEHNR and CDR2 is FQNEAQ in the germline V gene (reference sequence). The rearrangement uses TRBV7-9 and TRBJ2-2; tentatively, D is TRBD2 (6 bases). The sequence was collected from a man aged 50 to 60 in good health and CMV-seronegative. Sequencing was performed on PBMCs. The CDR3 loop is CSSSWGERLGPGELFF. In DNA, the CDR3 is TGTTCCAGCAGCTGGGGGGAGAGGCTGGGACCCGGGGAGCTGTTTTTT.